A selection of T cell receptor beta chains follows, all from one sample in a study of early T cells in non-severe SARS-CoV-2 infection. TCRdb analysed the 5' RACE reads with MiXCR anew, one entry per CDR3 protein. The sample yields about 36,000 distinct CDR3 sequences, 8% to 10% seen once. The sequenced sample consisted of whole blood. The origin of the receptors is an adult who was a healthcare worker with PCR-confirmed SARS-CoV-2 infection or an uninfected control (not recorded which). CDR3s include the opening cysteine and the closing phenylalanine or tryptophan. D genes are given only for firm matches. Not all rows give a size; the values are once, few, many and, for expanded clones, a class.

j_call cdr3_length d_call clone_size v_call cdr3_aa cdr3_nt
TRBJ1-1 13 TRBD1 many TRBV5-1 CASSGGTGEEAFF TGCGCCAGCAGCGGGGGGACAGGTGAAGAAGCTTTCTTT
TRBJ1-6 16 TRBD1 few TRBV7-6 CASSERQGSKNSPLHF TGTGCCAGCAGCGAGAGACAGGGCTCAAAGAATTCACCCCTCCACTTT
TRBJ1-3 12 NA many TRBV29-1 CSVLEGGNTIYF TGCAGCGTCCTGGAGGGAGGAAACACCATATATTTT
TRBJ2-2 14 TRBD1 many TRBV29-1 CSVLSGGEAGELFF TGCAGCGTTTTGTCAGGGGGCGAAGCCGGGGAGCTGTTTTTT
TRBJ2-3 13 NA many TRBV6-4 CASSETPTDTQYF TGTGCCAGCAGTGAGACCCCCACAGATACGCAGTATTTT
TRBJ2-5 15 TRBD2 medium-sized TRBV27 CASSAGDSYQETQYF TGTGCCAGCAGTGCGGGGGATTCGTACCAAGAGACCCAGTACTTC
TRBJ2-3 16 NA many TRBV3-1 CASSQLTRGGTDTQYF TGTGCCAGCAGCCAGTTGACAAGAGGGGGCACAGATACGCAGTATTTT
TRBJ1-1 15 NA NA TRBV6-1 CASRPGPAVNTEAFF TGTGCCAGCAGGCCGGGGCCAGCAGTAAACACTGAAGCTTTCTTT
TRBJ2-5 15 TRBD2 few TRBV20-1 CSAPTHGGGQETQYF TGCAGTGCTCCCACACATGGGGGGGGCCAAGAGACCCAGTACTTC
TRBJ1-1 20 TRBD1 many TRBV12-3/TRBV12-4 CASSLNLVTGTGRKNTEAFF TGTGCCAGCAGTTTGAATTTGGTAACCGGGACAGGAAGAAAGAACACTGAAGCTTTCTTT
TRBJ1-1 13 NA many TRBV14 CASSQARGTEAFF TGTGCCAGCAGCCAAGCAAGGGGCACTGAAGCTTTCTTT
TRBJ1-4 15 NA many TRBV27 CASRSYRVPYEKLFF TGTGCCAGCAGATCCTACAGGGTGCCGTACGAAAAACTGTTTTTT
TRBJ2-2 13 NA NA TRBV6-6 CASSYSFGGELFF TGTGCCAGCAGTTACTCTTTCGGCGGGGAGCTGTTTTTT
TRBJ2-2 13 NA medium-sized TRBV11-2 CASSLTDTGELFF TGTGCCAGCAGCTTGACAGACACCGGGGAGCTGTTTTTT